One and the same sample provided the 27 T cell receptor beta chains below, sequenced in a study of T-cell reconstitution after alpha-beta-depleted transplantation in children. For TCRbeta, the library was prepared with unique molecular identifiers. TCRdb reprocessed the PCR reads with MiXCR, giving one entry per CDR3 protein. The repertoire has roughly 400,000 distinct CDR3 sequences, 43% of them found once; the top ten carry about 30%. The sequenced sample was PBMCs, obtained before TCRalphabeta/CD19-depleted stem cell transplant. The receptors were sampled from a girl aged 2-10 years with aplastic anemia, due to receive a stem cell transplant.

The J gene is TRBJ2-3, the V gene TRBV7-2; TRBD2 matches 8 bases. Losses at the gene ends were 5 bases for V and 3 bases for J; bases not matched to a gene: 10. The CDR3 extends over 16 amino acids. Germline V gene sequence: CDR1 SGHTA, CDR2 FQGNSA. DNA of the CDR3: TGTGCCAGCAGCCCGCAGCCGGGACTAGTGACAGATACGCAGTATTTT. This encodes CASSPQPGLVTDTQYF.

This clonotype appeared many times. At one end, the junction sequence differs from germline, possibly due to a read error. The rearrangement links TRBV5-1 to TRBJ2-7; D gene uncertain. The CDR3 spans 12 residues. Germline V CDR1 and CDR2: SGHRS, YFSETQ. CDR3 region: CASSLSSYEQYF. The CDR3 bases are TGTGCCAGCAGCTTGAGCTCCTACGAGCAGTACTTC.

This clonotype was detected ten times or more. The chain joins TRBV29-1 to TRBJ2-6; a possible D gene is TRBD1 (6 bases). Trimming took 6 bases from V and 1 from J, leaving 7 bases between them. The CDR3 extends over 13 amino acids. Germline CDR1 SQVTM, CDR2 ANQGSEA. This chain's CDR3 is CSVTGSGANVLTF. CDR3 sequence (DNA): TGCAGCGTAACAGGGTCTGGGGCCAACGTCCTGACTTTC.

The genes are TRBV29-1 and TRBJ1-2; 7 bases fit TRBD1. This CDR3 is 12 amino acids long. Germline trimming cut 5 bases from V and 10 bases from J; bases unmatched to any gene: 10. CDR1 and CDR2 (germline): SQVTM, ANQGSEA. CDR3 residues: CSVISSGTDYTF. The CDR3 coding sequence is TGCAGCGTTATTTCAAGCGGGACAGACTACACCTTC.

This clonotype was seen only a few times. This rearrangement joins TRBV4-2 to TRBJ2-5; D remains ambiguous. V lost 3 bases and J 5 bases, leaving 10 bases between the germline ends. The CDR3 has 13 amino acids. Germline CDR1 is LGHNA and CDR2 is YNFKEQ. CDR3 amino acids: CASSQRQKETQYF. In DNA form, the CDR3 reads TGTGCCAGCAGCCAGAGGCAGAAGGAGACCCAGTACTTC.

This clonotype was recorded at least ten times. The chain employs TRBV7-2 and TRBJ2-7, with TRBD1 identical over 8 bases. Per germline, CDR1 SGHTA and CDR2 FQGNSA. The CDR3 is 16 residues long. V gave up 4 bases and J gave up 4 bases; unmatched junction bases: 12. The CDR3 here is CASSYRAGQVQYEQYF. Written as DNA, the CDR3 is TGTGCCAGCAGCTATCGGGCGGGACAGGTACAATACGAGCAGTACTTC.

V gene TRBV6-1 combines with J gene TRBJ1-1, with a tentative D call TRBD1 (6 bases). Trimming took off 6 bases at V and 5 bases at J, with 16 bases between the two ends. The germline V gene has CDR1 MNHNS and CDR2 SASEGT. This CDR3 spans 14 amino acids. The CDR3 region has the DNA TGTGCCAGCAGCATATACAGGGAGAAGACTGAAGCTTTCTTT. It specifies CASSIYREKTEAFF.

This clonotype was picked up many times. The V call is TRBV12-3 or TRBV12-4, the J call TRBJ1-1, with 10 bases aligning to TRBD1. J was trimmed by 5 bases and V by 8 bases; bases with no gene match: 11. This CDR3 has 15 residues. Here the CDR3 reads CASEMTGGGRTEAFF. The CDR3 region has the DNA TGTGCCAGCGAGATGACAGGGGGCGGGAGAACTGAAGCTTTCTTT.

Comment on this clonotype: One end of the junction does not line up with germline, which may come from a read error. The chain links TRBV3-1 to TRBJ2-1; D might be TRBD2 (5 bases). Germline CDR1 and CDR2: LGHDT and YNNKEL (reference sequence). The CDR3 covers 19 residues. The CDR3 DNA is TGTGCCACCAGCCAAGAATGGGAGTGGGGATCAACAAGCTACAATGAGCAGTTCTTC. Translation gives CATSQEWEWGSTSYNEQFF.

This clonotype has a handful of counts. V usage is TRBV18 and J usage is TRBJ2-4, with 13 nucleotides matching TRBD2. With V trimmed by 3 bases and J by 4 bases, 6 bases remained unmatched. CDR1 and CDR2 (germline): KGHSH, LQKENI. The CDR3 has 17 amino acids. In nucleotides, the CDR3 is TGTGCCAGCTCACCTCAAGGGACTAGCGGGAATAAAAACATTCAGTACTTC. It encodes CASSPQGTSGNKNIQYF.

The table lists this clonotype with a few counts. The chain has TRBV20-1 and TRBJ2-3; 11 bases are shared with TRBD2. CDR1 is DFQATT and CDR2 is SNEGSKA in the germline V gene (reference sequence). J was trimmed by 0 bases and V by 7 bases; bases with no gene match: 3. CDR3 length: 14 amino acids. This CDR3 reads CSVRLAGSTDTQYF. The CDR3 DNA reads TGCAGTGTGAGACTAGCGGGGAGCACAGATACGCAGTATTTT.

This clonotype was counted a few times. The chain is built from TRBV10-3 and TRBJ1-1; maybe TRBD1 (6 bases). Per germline, CDR1 ENHRY and CDR2 SYGVKD. CDR3 length equals 15 residues. The V and J ends lost 6 bases and 0 bases respectively, with 14 bases between them. CDR3 sequence (DNA): TGTGCCATCAGACCGGGACATAGGATGAACACTGAAGCTTTCTTT. Its translation: CAIRPGHRMNTEAFF.

This chain links TRBV7-8 with TRBJ1-5; D gene unclear. V lost 3 bases and J 4 bases, leaving 7 bases between the germline ends. CDR3 length: 13 amino acids. Germline V CDR1 and CDR2: SGHVS, FQNEAQ. CDR3 sequence (DNA): TGTGCCAGCAGCTTCGGGGATAATCAGCCCCAGCATTTT. Translation gives CASSFGDNQPQHF.

This clonotype was recorded many times. V usage is TRBV4-3 and J usage is TRBJ1-1, with 7 bases identical to TRBD1. The CDR3 contains 20 residues. V gave up 3 bases and J gave up 5 bases; unmatched junction bases: 24. Germline V lookup: CDR1 LGHNA, CDR2 YSLEER. The CDR3 here is CASSQDFNWGVGTGVTEAFF. Here the CDR3 DNA reads TGCGCCAGCAGCCAGGACTTTAATTGGGGTGTAGGAACAGGGGTGACTGAAGCTTTCTTT.

This rearrangement joins TRBV7-9 to TRBJ2-1, with 11 bases lining up with TRBD1. V lost 5 bases and J lost 5; bases outside the gene matches: 5. The CDR3 is 15 residues long. CDR1 is SEHNR, CDR2 FQNEAQ, per germline (reference sequence). This CDR3 reads CASSTGTGGNNEQFF. The CDR3 nucleotides are TGTGCCAGCAGCACCGGGACAGGGGGGAACAATGAGCAGTTCTTC.

V is TRBV5-5 and J is TRBJ2-7; D is unresolved. Germline lookup yields CDR1 SGHKS and CDR2 YYEKEE (reference sequence). This CDR3 contains 13 residues. Trimming stripped 4 bases from V and 1 base from J, with 9 bases between. The CDR3 region has the DNA TGTGCCAGCAGCGGCAGTAGATCCTACGAGCAGTACTTC. Amino acid sequence: CASSGSRSYEQYF.

The chain joins TRBV15 to TRBJ2-3; 9 nucleotides match TRBD2. CDR1 is LNHNV, CDR2 YYDKDF, per germline (reference sequence). The CDR3 covers 17 residues. V lost 0 bases to trimming and J lost 0 bases; unmatched junction nucleotides: 4. The CDR3 coding sequence is TGTGCCACCAGCAGAGATAGGAGCGGGGGGAGCACAGATACGCAGTATTTT. This translates into CATSRDRSGGSTDTQYF.

The chain joins TRBV3-1 to TRBJ2-2; 8 bases line up with TRBD2. This CDR3 region has 18 residues. With V trimmed by 4 bases and J by 7 bases, 17 bases remained unmatched. Germline loops: CDR1 LGHDT, CDR2 YNNKEL (reference sequence). The CDR3 DNA follows: TGTGCCAGCAGCCGAAAAACTAGCGGCGTCTCCACCAGCGGGGAGCTGTTTTTT. It specifies CASSRKTSGVSTSGELFF.

This clonotype was picked up a small number of times. The V call is TRBV7-2, the J call TRBJ1-2; D possibly corresponds to TRBD1 (5 bases). V dropped 5 bases and J dropped 3 bases, with 13 bases sitting between them. This CDR3 has 14 residues. The germline gives CDR1 SGHTA, CDR2 FQGNSA. The CDR3 coding sequence is TGTGCCAGCAGCATCAGGGAGGGATACTATGGCTACACCTTC. It is translated as CASSIREGYYGYTF.

This clonotype occurred a few times. This sequence joins TRBV27 and TRBJ2-5; the D is unclear. The germline V and J ends were trimmed by 3 bases and 5 bases, with 10 bases remaining between them. There are 13 residues in the CDR3. CDR1 and CDR2 (germline): MNHEY, SMNVEV (reference sequence). The CDR3 DNA reads as TGTGCCAGCAGTTTGAGCCTCCGGGAGACCCAGTACTTC. Translated, it gives CASSLSLRETQYF.

This clonotype was detected a few times. The chain uses TRBV9 and TRBJ2-7, with D maybe TRBD2 (6 bases). V was trimmed by 0 bases and J by 3 bases, leaving 13 bases between them. Germline CDR1 and CDR2: SGDLS and YYNGEE. The CDR3 has 15 residues. CDR3 in DNA: TGTGCCAGCAGCGTAGCATCCGGGAGCCTCTACGAGCAGTACTTC. This gives the protein CASSVASGSLYEQYF.

V gene TRBV7-3 combines with J gene TRBJ2-1, with 8 nucleotides matching TRBD2. The CDR3 runs to 15 residues. The ends lost 0 bases at V and 8 bases at J; junction bases unmatched: 6. The germline V gene encodes CDR1 SGHTA and CDR2 FQGTGA. CDR3 bases: TGTGCCAGCAGCTTAACGTCAGCGGGAGTATATGAGCAGTTCTTC. It encodes CASSLTSAGVYEQFF.

This clonotype was observed a few times. This chain links TRBV5-1 with TRBJ1-6; maybe TRBD1 (6 bases). V was clipped by 1 base and J by 4 bases, with 12 bases between them. CDR3 length: 16 residues. From germline, CDR1 is SGHRS and CDR2 YFSETQ. The CDR3 region has the DNA TGCGCCAGCAGCTTGACAGGGATAATATATAATTCACCCCTCCACTTT. Its protein product is CASSLTGIIYNSPLHF.

The chain employs TRBV4-2 and TRBJ2-7; 10 nucleotides line up with TRBD2. J was trimmed by 2 bases and V by 0 bases; bases with no gene match: 4. The germline gives CDR1 LGHNA, CDR2 YNFKEQ. The CDR3 has 16 residues. CDR3 sequence (DNA): TGTGCCAGCAGCCAAGAGGGAGCGGGAGGGCCCTACGAGCAGTACTTC. Its protein product is CASSQEGAGGPYEQYF.

This clonotype occurred a few times. The chain has TRBV28 and TRBJ1-1, with a weak D call TRBD1 (6 bases). The germline V gene has CDR1 MDHEN and CDR2 SYDVKM. This CDR3 region has 13 residues. Trimming took off 1 base at V and 9 bases at J, with 12 bases between the two ends. CDR3 nucleotides: TGTGCCAGCAGTTTATCTGGCAGGGGCAAAGCTTTCTTT. Translation gives CASSLSGRGKAFF.

The rearrangement links TRBV20-1 to TRBJ1-2; weak D call: TRBD1 (5 bases). Trimming left V 6 bases short and J 8 bases short, with 13 bases between. Germline V gene sequence: CDR1 DFQATT, CDR2 SNEGSKA (reference sequence). CDR3 length: 11 residues. CDR3 DNA sequence: TGCAGTGCGGGGACCGAGCCGGGCTACACCTTC. It encodes CSAGTEPGYTF.

This clonotype was seen just once. The V and J genes are TRBV20-1 and TRBJ2-1; perhaps TRBD2 as D (5 bases). V dropped 4 bases and J dropped 0 bases, with 13 bases sitting between them. Germline lookup yields CDR1 DFQATT and CDR2 SNEGSKA (reference sequence). The CDR3 consists of 15 residues. The CDR3 spells CSANLAPRSYNEQFF. The CDR3 DNA reads TGCAGTGCTAACCTAGCACCCCGCTCCTACAATGAGCAGTTCTTC.